This T cell receptor beta chain derives from a study of T-cell memory formation after mild COVID-19. Study information: TCR clusters were mostly donor specific. Study results and limitations: Later expanders leaned CD4+, whereas day 15 to 85 contracting clones were balanced CD4/CD8.

This clonotype was found a few times. Its antigen is undetermined. Germline lookup yields CDR1 SGHTA and CDR2 FQGNSA. The length of the CDR3 is 14 residues. V shed 5 bases and J 6 bases; nucleotides not matched to a gene: 10. TCRdb re-analysed the 5' RACE reads in MiXCR, keeping a single row per CDR3 protein. This sample has 150,000 to 200,000 distinct CDR3 sequences, with 11% found just once. The sequence was collected from a man younger than 35 who had mild COVID-19 (a few samples of this study predate the infection). Cell type and time point are not known. The sample taken for sequencing was PBMCs or a T cell subset sorted from them (not recorded which). The V and J genes are TRBV7-2 and TRBJ2-7, with TRBD1 matching over 7 bases. CDR3 amino acids: CASSPRQGTGEQYF. The CDR3 nucleotides are TGTGCCAGCAGCCCCCGACAGGGAACAGGCGAGCAGTACTTC. The whole variable domain, filled in from reference TRBV7-2 and TRBJ2-7, reads GAGVSQSPSNKVTEKGKDVELRCDPISGHTALYWYRQSLGQGLEFLIYFQGNSAPDKSGLPSDRFSAERTGGSVSTLTIQRTQQEDSAVYLCASSPRQGTGEQYFGPGTRLTVT.